Below, 6 T cell receptor beta chains from the same sample are listed, as sequenced in a study of T cells in Graves' hyperthyroidism and ophthalmopathy. Using RNA transcripts as the source, TCR beta CDR3 regions were amplified. First-round RT-PCR targeting the TCR CDR3 was performed with the HTBI primer set. TCRdb re-analysed the multiplex PCR reads in MiXCR, keeping a single row per CDR3 protein. The top ten hold 2.5% to 4% of the sample, which has some 580,000 distinct CDR3 sequences, about a sixth seen once. Sequencing used blood. These TCRs come from a woman aged 40 to 55 with Graves' ophthalmopathy.

The sample holds many counts of this clonotype. The chain joins TRBV11-2 to TRBJ2-5; 7 bases are shared with TRBD1. Trimming cost V 5 bases and J 3 bases; bases outside gene matches: 3. This CDR3 spans 13 amino acids. Germline V CDR1 and CDR2: SGHAT, FQNNGV. The CDR3 DNA is TGTGCCAGCAGCGGGCAGGGGGAAGAGACCCAGTACTTC. Amino acid sequence: CASSGQGEETQYF.

To note about this clonotype: This may come from a read error, since a much larger clone is one base off. The chain links TRBV2 to TRBJ2-1; D possibly corresponds to TRBD1 (6 bases). The assigned J gene may be wrong: the sequence end matches TRBJ2-7 better. CDR1 and CDR2 from the germline V gene are SNHLY and FYNNEI. The CDR3 runs to 15 residues. The CDR3 is CASSEGTDFYNEQYF. CDR3 sequence (DNA): TGTGCCAGCAGTGAAGGGACAGACTTCTACAATGAGCAGTACTTC.

This clonotype was counted many times. V and J are TRBV18 and TRBJ2-5; D remains ambiguous. The CDR3 has 13 residues. Trimming shortened V by 0 bases and J by 4 bases, and 6 bases separated the two germline ends. Germline assignment: CDR1 KGHSH and CDR2 LQKENI. The CDR3 DNA follows: TGTGCCAGCTCACCACCGAATAGAGAGACCCAGTACTTC. This sequence encodes CASSPPNRETQYF.

This clonotype was detected many times. The chain couples TRBV20-1 to TRBJ2-1; 7 positions match TRBD2. J was trimmed by 12 bases and V by 0 bases; bases with no gene match: 8. The CDR3 runs to 13 residues. The germline V gene has CDR1 DFQATT and CDR2 SNEGSKA (reference sequence). The CDR3 protein is CSARDLTGGGQFF. CDR3 bases: TGCAGTGCTAGAGATCTGACGGGAGGAGGGCAGTTCTTC.

Ten or more counts support this clonotype. The gene calls are TRBV30 and TRBJ1-2; the match to TRBD1 covers 7 bases. The CDR3 is 13 amino acids. V was pared by 1 base and J by 6 bases, with 5 bases of the junction left unmatched. Germline CDR1 GTSNPN, CDR2 SVGIG (reference sequence). The DNA for the CDR3 is TGTGCCTGGAGTGCCGCAGGGGGGGATGGCTACACCTTC. Translating gives CAWSAAGGDGYTF.

This clonotype has ten or more counts. The rearrangement links TRBV2 to TRBJ2-5; D might be TRBD1 (6 bases). Germline V lookup: CDR1 SNHLY, CDR2 FYNNEI. The length of the CDR3 is 15 residues. V shed 8 bases and J shed 2 bases, with 18 bases lying between them. The CDR3 is CASRVGDTSQETQYF. The CDR3 DNA sequence: TGTGCCAGCCGGGTAGGGGACACAAGTCAAGAGACCCAGTACTTC.